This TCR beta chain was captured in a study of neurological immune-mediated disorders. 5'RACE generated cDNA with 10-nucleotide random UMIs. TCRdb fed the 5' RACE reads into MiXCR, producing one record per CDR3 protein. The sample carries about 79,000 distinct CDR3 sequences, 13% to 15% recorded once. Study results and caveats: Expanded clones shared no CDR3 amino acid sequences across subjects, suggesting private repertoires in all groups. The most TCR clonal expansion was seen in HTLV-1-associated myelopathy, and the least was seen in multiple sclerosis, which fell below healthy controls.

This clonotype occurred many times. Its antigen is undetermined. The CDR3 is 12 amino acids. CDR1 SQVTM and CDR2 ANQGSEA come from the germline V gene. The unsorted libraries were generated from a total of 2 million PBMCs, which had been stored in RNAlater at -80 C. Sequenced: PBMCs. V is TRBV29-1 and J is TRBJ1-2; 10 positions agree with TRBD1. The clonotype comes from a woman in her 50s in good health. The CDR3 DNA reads TGCAGTACTGGGGGACAGGGGTTTGGCTACACCTTC. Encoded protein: CSTGGQGFGYTF.